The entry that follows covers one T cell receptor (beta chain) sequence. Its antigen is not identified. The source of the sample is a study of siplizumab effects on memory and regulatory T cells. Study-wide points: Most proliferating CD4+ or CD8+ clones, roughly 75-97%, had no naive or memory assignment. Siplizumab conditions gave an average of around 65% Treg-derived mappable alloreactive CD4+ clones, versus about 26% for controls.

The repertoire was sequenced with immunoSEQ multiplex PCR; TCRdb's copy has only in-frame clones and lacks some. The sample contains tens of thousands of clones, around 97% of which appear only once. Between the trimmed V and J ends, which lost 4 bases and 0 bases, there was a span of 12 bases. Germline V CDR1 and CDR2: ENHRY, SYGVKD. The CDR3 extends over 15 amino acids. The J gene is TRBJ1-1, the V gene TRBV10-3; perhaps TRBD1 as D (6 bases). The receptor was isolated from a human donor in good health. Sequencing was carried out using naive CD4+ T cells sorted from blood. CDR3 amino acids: CAISVQGHLNTEAFF. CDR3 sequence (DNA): TGTGCCATCAGTGTACAGGGACATCTGAACACTGAAGCTTTCTTT.